These 28 T cell receptor beta chains were sequenced from one sample in a study of human T cells and chemical hapten exposure. TCRdb reprocessed the RACE reads with MiXCR, giving one entry per CDR3 protein. Of around 76,000 distinct CDR3 sequences detected, over 9.5% appear once; the ten largest clones hold 3.5% to 4.5%. As to time point: patch test 1, 2 weeks after DPC sensitization. Treatment reported: therapeutic diphenylcyclopropenone sensitization with weekly scalp DPC. Sequenced material: whole blood, taken in connection with sensitization to the hapten diphenylcyclopropenone (DPC). The origin of the receptors is a woman in her sixties or seventies with alopecia areata. Some clones in this sample may be carry-over from other donors' samples.

The rearrangement links TRBV7-2 to TRBJ2-1; TRBD1 matches at 7 bases. Germline assignment: CDR1 SGHTA and CDR2 FQGNSA. Germline trimming cut 3 bases from V and 1 base from J; bases unmatched to any gene: 3. The CDR3 covers 15 residues. CDR3 DNA: TGTGCCAGCAGCTTTTGGGACAGTTCCTACAATGAGCAGTTCTTC. It yields the protein CASSFWDSSYNEQFF.

Many counts were recorded for this clonotype. The chain employs TRBV24-1 and TRBJ2-2; TRBD2 might be the D (6 bases). With 4 bases removed from V and 5 bases from J, the gap between germline ends came to 16 bases. The CDR3 consists of 16 residues. The V gene's germline CDR1 is KGHDR and CDR2 SFDVKD. CDR3 DNA: TGTGCCACCAGTGACCCCGGCGGGGCGGAGACCGGGGAGCTGTTTTTT. As protein: CATSDPGGAETGELFF.

The chain employs TRBV18 and TRBJ1-5, with D unclear. The germline V gene encodes CDR1 KGHSH and CDR2 LQKENI. This CDR3 is built from 14 residues. V was clipped by 2 bases and J by 7 bases, with 12 bases between them. CDR3 sequence reads: CASSPYQVDQPQHF. The CDR3 DNA sequence: TGTGCCAGCTCACCATACCAGGTGGACCAGCCCCAGCATTTT.

At least ten counts were recorded for this clonotype. The chain combines TRBV12-3 or TRBV12-4 with TRBJ1-2, with D possibly TRBD1 on 6 matching bases. The CDR3 has 13 residues. With 6 bases removed from V and 6 bases from J, the gap between germline ends came to 14 bases. DNA for the CDR3: TGTGCCAGCAGCCGGGACATACAGGATGGCTACACCTTC. Translation: CASSRDIQDGYTF.

This clonotype was seen many times. The chain recombines TRBV4-2 with TRBJ2-6, with D hard to call. Trimming removed 0 bases from V and 2 bases from J, with 8 bases in between. The CDR3 is 16 residues long. Germline CDR1 reads LGHNA; CDR2 reads YNFKEQ. DNA for the CDR3: TGTGCCAGCAGCCAAGATCCTCAGGCTGGGGCCAACGTCCTGACTTTC. It yields the protein CASSQDPQAGANVLTF.

This clonotype showed up many times. CDR3 nucleotides: TGTGCCTGGCGGAGGACAGGCGAGACCCAGTACTTC. This translates into CAWRRTGETQYF. This chain links TRBV30 with TRBJ2-5, with 7 bases that match TRBD1. CDR1 is GTSNPN and CDR2 is SVGIG in the germline V gene (reference sequence). The J segment lost 5 bases and the V segment lost 5 bases, leaving 5 bases of the junction unmatched. The CDR3 has 12 amino acids.

This clonotype was observed a handful of times. J is TRBJ1-1 and V is TRBV20-1; TRBD1 is a possible D gene (6 bases). The CDR3 runs to 13 residues. Germline lookup yields CDR1 DFQATT and CDR2 SNEGSKA (reference sequence). Trimming took 4 bases from V and 7 from J, leaving 16 bases between them. This chain's CDR3 is CSAKTGTRSEAFF. DNA of the CDR3: TGCAGTGCTAAAACCGGGACACGCAGTGAAGCTTTCTTT.

The chain recombines TRBV20-1 with TRBJ2-1; the D is unclear. From germline, CDR1 is DFQATT and CDR2 SNEGSKA (reference sequence). The CDR3 extends over 15 amino acids. Trimming removed 6 bases at V and 0 bases at J, with 15 bases between. The DNA of the CDR3 is TGCAGTGCAGATAACCCCCTGAGCTCCTACAATGAGCAGTTCTTC. It codes for CSADNPLSSYNEQFF.

This rearrangement joins TRBV30 to TRBJ1-2, with TRBD1 matching 11 bases. This CDR3 has 14 amino acids. Germline CDR1 GTSNPN, CDR2 SVGIG (reference sequence). The junction had 5 bases not matched to a gene; V was cut back by 2 bases and J by 6 bases. CDR3 bases: TGTGCCTGGAGTAGGACAGGGGGCATCGATGGCTACACCTTC. It yields the protein CAWSRTGGIDGYTF.

This clonotype was seen many times. V and J are TRBV3-1 and TRBJ1-6, with no clear D. V was clipped by 2 bases and J by 10 bases, with 6 bases between them. From germline, CDR1 is LGHDT and CDR2 YNNKEL (reference sequence). The CDR3 runs to 12 residues. This chain's CDR3 is CASSQRSSPLHF. The CDR3 nucleotides are TGTGCCAGCAGCCAACGTTCCTCACCCCTCCACTTT.

This clonotype was seen at least ten times. The chain employs TRBV12-3 or TRBV12-4 and TRBJ2-2; D uncertain. The V gene lost 2 bases and the J gene lost 0 bases, with 7 bases spanning the gap. This CDR3 is built from 15 residues. In DNA, the CDR3 is TGTGCCAGCAGTTTACCAAATTCGAACACCGGGGAGCTGTTTTTT. It codes for CASSLPNSNTGELFF.

This chain joins TRBV27 and TRBJ2-3; tentatively, D is TRBD1 (6 bases). CDR1 is MNHEY, CDR2 SMNVEV, per germline (reference sequence). Trimming left V 3 bases short and J 2 bases short, with 9 bases between. The CDR3 length is 14 residues. The chain's CDR3 is CASSFQGTTDTQYF. The CDR3, as DNA: TGTGCCAGCAGTTTTCAGGGGACCACAGATACGCAGTATTTT.

This clonotype has ten or more counts. The chain combines TRBV21-1 with TRBJ2-1; the D call in the table, TRBD1, was not verified against the DNA. TRBV21-1 has pseudogene status. CDR3 length equals 14 residues. The CDR3 reads CASSKNRGLDEQFF. The DNA of the CDR3 is TGTGCCAGCAGCAAAAACAGGGGGCTTGATGAGCAGTTCTTC.

In its sample, this clonotype was seen many times. This chain joins TRBV11-2 and TRBJ2-1; possible D gene TRBD2, 5 bases. This CDR3 is built from 17 residues. V was trimmed by 2 bases and J by 0 bases, leaving 14 bases between them. Germline V CDR1 and CDR2: SGHAT, FQNNGV. The CDR3: CASSLLRASSSYNEQFF. CDR3 DNA sequence: TGTGCCAGCAGCTTACTGCGGGCCAGCAGCTCCTACAATGAGCAGTTCTTC.

The table lists this clonotype with many counts. The rearrangement links TRBV4-1 to TRBJ2-1, with TRBD2 matching 10 bases. The CDR3 runs to 16 residues. The germline V gene has CDR1 MGHRA and CDR2 YSYEKL. V lost 3 bases to trimming and J lost 1 base; unmatched junction nucleotides: 3. The CDR3 loop is CASSQGTSESYNEQFF. The CDR3 coding sequence is TGCGCCAGCAGCCAGGGGACTAGCGAGTCCTACAATGAGCAGTTCTTC.

In its sample, this clonotype was seen a few times. V and J are TRBV2 and TRBJ1-5, with D unclear. Trimming pared 6 bases from V and 7 bases from J, leaving 13 bases between. There are 13 residues in the CDR3. CDR1 and CDR2 from the germline V gene are SNHLY and FYNNEI. In DNA form, the CDR3 reads TGTGCCAGCAGCCCGGACGACGGACAGCCCCAGCATTTT. Protein product: CASSPDDGQPQHF.

The chain recombines TRBV11-2 with TRBJ2-7; D gene ambiguous. This CDR3 contains 15 residues. CDR1 is SGHAT and CDR2 is FQNNGV in the germline V gene. The germline V and J ends were trimmed by 2 bases and 2 bases, with 13 bases remaining between them. The DNA for the CDR3 is TGTGCCAGCAGCTTATTCCCCAGCGAGGCCTACGAGCAGTACTTC. This gives the protein CASSLFPSEAYEQYF.

This clonotype appeared a few times. This chain links TRBV2 with TRBJ1-1, with 8 bases aligning to TRBD1. With 4 bases clipped from V and 1 base from J, the junction kept 2 bases outside the gene matches. The CDR3 length is 14 residues. Germline V gives CDR1 SNHLY, CDR2 FYNNEI. CDR3 amino acids: CASSVGTGNTEAFF. CDR3 sequence (DNA): TGTGCCAGCAGTGTCGGGACAGGGAACACTGAAGCTTTCTTT.

This clonotype showed up just a few times. The chain links TRBV20-1 to TRBJ2-3; D is ambiguous. The V end lost 2 bases, the J end lost 4 bases, and 10 bases lay between the germline ends. This CDR3 contains 13 residues. The V gene's germline CDR1 is DFQATT and CDR2 SNEGSKA (reference sequence). The CDR3 region is CSARRTEADTQYF. The CDR3 DNA reads TGCAGTGCTAGAAGGACGGAAGCAGATACGCAGTATTTT.

The chain couples TRBV12-3 or TRBV12-4 to TRBJ1-3; TRBD1 might be the D (6 bases). This CDR3 has 14 amino acids. V shed 6 bases and J shed 5 bases, with 14 bases lying between them. The CDR3 region is CASRRQDVRNTIYF. In nucleotides, the CDR3 is TGTGCCAGCAGGCGACAGGATGTACGAAACACCATATATTTT.

This clonotype was counted between two and nine times. J is TRBJ2-2 and V is TRBV2; D ambiguous. V lost 7 bases, J lost 0 bases, and 9 bases lay in between. Germline CDR1 and CDR2: SNHLY and FYNNEI. This CDR3 is built from 14 residues. The CDR3 reads CASKNGPNTGELFF. For the CDR3, the DNA is TGTGCCAGCAAGAATGGGCCGAACACCGGGGAGCTGTTTTTT.

This clonotype appeared many times. This chain joins TRBV7-6 and TRBJ2-7; D is ambiguous. CDR1 is SGHVS and CDR2 is FNYEAQ in the germline V gene. Trimming removed 0 bases from V and 3 bases from J, with 12 bases in between. The CDR3 has 15 amino acids. In DNA, the CDR3 is TGTGCCAGCAGCTTAGCGAAGGGCAGTTTCTACGAGCAGTACTTC. It specifies CASSLAKGSFYEQYF.

This clonotype was counted many times. CDR3 bases: TGCGCCAGCAGCCCCGGACTAGCGACAGATACGCAGTATTTT. Translating gives CASSPGLATDTQYF. J is TRBJ2-3 and V is TRBV5-1, with 9 positions matching TRBD2. In germline, CDR1 is SGHRS, CDR2 YFSETQ. V gave up 4 bases and J gave up 3 bases; unmatched junction bases: 3. The CDR3 sequence is 14 residues long.

In this sample, this clonotype turned up a few times. The chain links TRBV30 to TRBJ1-6, with 7 bases that match TRBD1. The germline V gene has CDR1 GTSNPN and CDR2 SVGIG (reference sequence). This CDR3 is built from 16 residues. With 7 bases clipped from V and 0 bases from J, the junction kept 9 bases outside the gene matches. The CDR3 spells CASTTGVSSYNSPLHF. CDR3 DNA: TGTGCCTCCACAACAGGGGTCAGCTCCTATAATTCACCCCTCCACTTT.

V usage is TRBV19 and J usage is TRBJ1-5; D not certain. The germline V and J ends were trimmed by 6 bases and 1 base, with 10 bases remaining between them. In germline, CDR1 is LNHDA, CDR2 SQIVND (reference sequence). CDR3 size: 14 residues. The CDR3 DNA reads TGTGCCAGTAGCACAAGTAGGAGCAATCAGCCCCAGCATTTT. It encodes CASSTSRSNQPQHF.

There are many counts of this clonotype. This chain uses TRBV18 with TRBJ1-1; 12 bases are a match to TRBD1. Per germline, CDR1 KGHSH and CDR2 LQKENI. This CDR3 spans 16 amino acids. V lost 5 bases and J lost 4; bases outside the gene matches: 8. The CDR3 loop reads CASSRGTGGLGTEAFF. For the CDR3, the DNA is TGTGCCAGCTCAAGAGGGACAGGGGGCCTTGGCACTGAAGCTTTCTTT.

In this sample, this clonotype turned up a few times. J is TRBJ2-2 and V is TRBV5-1, with D hard to call. V lost 0 bases, J lost 6 bases, and 18 bases lay in between. This CDR3 is 17 amino acids long. Germline values: CDR1 SGHRS, CDR2 YFSETQ. This CDR3 is CASSLGGPAVVAGELFF. In DNA, the CDR3 is TGCGCCAGCAGCTTGGGTGGTCCGGCCGTGGTGGCCGGGGAGCTGTTTTTT.

This clonotype was found many times. The rearrangement uses TRBV20-1 and TRBJ2-7, with unresolved D. The CDR3 extends over 14 amino acids. V lost 3 bases, J lost 1 base, and 13 bases lay in between. CDR1 and CDR2 (germline): DFQATT, SNEGSKA (reference sequence). The CDR3 loop reads CSARTASRSYEQYF. CDR3 bases: TGCAGTGCTAGGACGGCGAGCAGGTCCTACGAGCAGTACTTC.